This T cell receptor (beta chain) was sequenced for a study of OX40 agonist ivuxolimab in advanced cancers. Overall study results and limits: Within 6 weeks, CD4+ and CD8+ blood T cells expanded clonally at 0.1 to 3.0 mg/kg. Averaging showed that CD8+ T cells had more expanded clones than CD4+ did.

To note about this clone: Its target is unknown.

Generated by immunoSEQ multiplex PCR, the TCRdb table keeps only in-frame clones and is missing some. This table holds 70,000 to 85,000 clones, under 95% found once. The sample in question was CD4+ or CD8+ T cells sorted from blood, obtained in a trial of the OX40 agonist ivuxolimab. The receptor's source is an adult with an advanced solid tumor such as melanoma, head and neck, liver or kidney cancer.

The CDR3: CASSQDAGAGWYTEAFF. The CDR3 DNA reads as TGTGCCAGCAGCCAAGATGCGGGGGCGGGATGGTACACTGAAGCTTTCTTT. V usage is TRBV14 and J usage is TRBJ1-1; TRBD1 is a possible D gene (6 bases). Germline loops: CDR1 SGHDN, CDR2 FVKESK. V was pared by 0 bases and J by 3 bases, with 17 bases between. This CDR3 spans 17 amino acids.